This T cell receptor beta chain was captured by sequencing in a study of beta chain features in type 1 diabetes. Whole-study results and caveats: Whether TCRB rearrangement is influenced by HLA type went unresolved here. Type 1 diabetes patients had fewer VDJ junction insertions and more deletions. The naive, central memory and Treg TCRB repertoires showed an apparent similarity that was greater among patients than among healthy donors. High-TCR-expressing cells could be over-represented by cDNA sequencing.

The V end was cut by 6 bases, the J end by 1 base, with 6 bases between. From germline, CDR1 is LNHDA and CDR2 SQIVND (reference sequence). There are 13 residues in the CDR3. Since all of the isolated RNA was reverse transcribed, expressed TCRB transcripts were what got sequenced. Repertoires were generated with immunoSEQ multiplex PCR, while TCRdb's copy carries only in-frame clones and drops some. The table includes about 150,000 clones, about 8.1% detected once. With regard to this clone: The antigen remains unidentified. Distinct nucleotide sequences in the sample also encode this CDR3.

This chain uses TRBV19 with TRBJ2-2, with D possibly TRBD2 on 6 matching bases. This TCR derives from a man between 18 and 29 years old in good health. Material: central memory CD4+ T cells from blood. This chain's CDR3 is CASSGGNTGELFF. The CDR3, as DNA: TGTGCCAGTAGCGGGGGGAACACCGGGGAGCTGTTTTTT.